A single sample gave rise to the 21 T cell receptor beta chains below, sequenced in a study of T cell responses to AZD1222 COVID-19 vaccine. The assay was immunoSEQ multiplex PCR, and TCRdb's table has in-frame clones only and misses some. This sample yields around 140,000 clones, of which about 90% are seen a single time; roughly 3.3% belongs to the top ten. This material consisted of peripheral blood, taken 28 days after the second AZD1222 dose. Receptor source: an adult who received the AZD1222 COVID-19 vaccine.

V and J are TRBV6-4 and TRBJ1-3; D call uncertain. CDR3 length: 17 residues. Germline CDR1 MRHNA, CDR2 SNTAGT. V was shortened by 6 bases and J by 6 bases, with 24 bases between the two germline ends. Written as DNA, the CDR3 is TGTGCCAGCAGCTACCCTATATCGGGCCTCTCGGAAAACACCATATATTTT. Protein sequence: CASSYPISGLSENTIYF.

The genes are TRBV7-9 and TRBJ2-3, with TRBD2 matching 12 bases. This CDR3 spans 15 amino acids. Trimming at V came to 3 bases and at J to 5 bases, leaving 3 bases not matched to a gene. Germline V CDR1 and CDR2: SEHNR, FQNEAQ (reference sequence). The CDR3 DNA reads as TGTGCCAGCAGCTTGACTAGCGGGAGTGGAGATACGCAGTATTTT. Residues: CASSLTSGSGDTQYF.

The V gene is TRBV19, the J gene TRBJ1-2; D gene ambiguous. This CDR3 has 15 residues. Germline V lookup: CDR1 LNHDA, CDR2 SQIVND (reference sequence). The ends were cut back, 3 bases at V and 0 bases at J, with 11 bases in the middle. The CDR3, as DNA: TGTGCCAGTAGTATCCCCGACGTGACTAACTATGGCTACACCTTC. This sequence encodes CASSIPDVTNYGYTF.

This CDR3 is CSVEGGVYNEQFF. The CDR3 region has the DNA TGCAGCGTTGAAGGTGGCGTCTACAATGAGCAGTTCTTC. This sequence joins TRBV29-1 and TRBJ2-1; no reliable D call. V was cut by 1 base and J by 3 bases, with 7 bases left in between. This CDR3 contains 13 residues. CDR1 and CDR2 from the germline V gene are SQVTM and ANQGSEA.

V and J are TRBV7-3 and TRBJ2-7; D remains ambiguous. Trimming stripped 5 bases from V and 5 bases from J, with 13 bases between. The germline V gene has CDR1 SGHTA and CDR2 FQGTGA. This CDR3 is built from 13 residues. CDR3 amino acids: CASSGGPRDEQYF. In DNA, the CDR3 is TGTGCCAGCAGCGGCGGTCCTAGAGACGAGCAGTACTTC.

The chain links TRBV5-1 to TRBJ2-2; tentatively, D is TRBD1 or TRBD2 (6 bases each). The CDR3 extends over 13 amino acids. The germline V gene encodes CDR1 SGHRS and CDR2 YFSETQ. Trimming removed 9 bases at V and 3 bases at J, with 12 bases between. The CDR3 reads CATWRGDTGELFF. CDR3 nucleotides: TGCGCCACCTGGAGGGGGGACACCGGGGAGCTGTTTTTT.

The chain carries TRBV9 and TRBJ1-1; possible D gene TRBD1, 5 bases. V was pared by 0 bases and J by 1 base, with 10 bases between. The germline V gene encodes CDR1 SGDLS and CDR2 YYNGEE. The CDR3 extends over 15 amino acids. This CDR3 reads CASSVEGRGNTEAFF. The DNA of the CDR3 is TGTGCCAGCAGCGTAGAGGGGCGAGGGAACACTGAAGCTTTCTTT.

CDR3 amino acids: CASSLWAPNEQFF. CDR3 nucleotide sequence: TGTGCCAGCAGCTTGTGGGCCCCGAATGAGCAGTTCTTC. The gene calls are TRBV5-6 and TRBJ2-1; D not resolved. V was pared by 1 base and J by 7 bases, with 9 bases between. This CDR3 is 13 amino acids long. Germline lookup yields CDR1 SGHDT and CDR2 YYEEEE.

The V and J genes are TRBV7-8 and TRBJ1-1; D call uncertain. V was pared by 8 bases and J by 1 base, with 14 bases between. The CDR3 loop spans 14 amino acids. The germline V gene encodes CDR1 SGHVS and CDR2 FQNEAQ. DNA of the CDR3: TGTGCCAGCTCTAAAACGGCCGGGAACACTGAAGCTTTCTTT. As protein: CASSKTAGNTEAFF. The full variable domain, in which reference TRBV7-8 and TRBJ1-1 provide the parts outside the CDR3, is GAGVSQSPRYKVAKRGQDVALRCDPISGHVSLFWYQQALGQGPEFLTYFQNEAQLDKSGLPSDRFFAERPEGSVSTLKIQRTQQEDSAVYLCASSKTAGNTEAFFGQGTRLTVV.

This clone was counted a single time. The gene calls are TRBV19 and TRBJ2-7; 8 nucleotides line up with TRBD2. The CDR3 is 13 residues long. Germline loops: CDR1 LNHDA, CDR2 SQIVND (reference sequence). After removal of 6 bases from V and 3 bases from J, the junction contained 4 bases not matched to a gene. The CDR3 nucleotides read TGTGCCAGTAGGCCGCGGGGGGACTACGAGCAGTACTTC. It yields the protein CASRPRGDYEQYF.

The rearrangement joins TRBV19 to TRBJ2-2; 11 nucleotides agree with TRBD2. This CDR3 is built from 17 residues. Germline trimming cut 3 bases from V and 7 bases from J; bases unmatched to any gene: 10. Germline V gene sequence: CDR1 LNHDA, CDR2 SQIVND (reference sequence). CDR3 nucleotide sequence: TGTGCCAGTAGTATTTTAAGAACTAGCGGGAGTGTCGGGGAGCTGTTTTTT. It translates to CASSILRTSGSVGELFF.

The rearrangement links TRBV18 to TRBJ1-1, with no clear D. The CDR3 has 15 residues. V dropped 1 base and J dropped 1 base, with 10 bases sitting between them. CDR1 and CDR2 (germline): KGHSH, LQKENI. The CDR3 region is CASSPQGFRNTEAFF. CDR3 bases: TGTGCCAGCTCACCACAAGGATTTAGGAACACTGAAGCTTTCTTT. Full variable domain (missing parts from reference TRBV18 and TRBJ1-1): NAGVMQNPRHLVRRRGQEARLRCSPMKGHSHVYWYRQLPEEGLKFMVYLQKENIIDESGMPKERFSAEFPKEGPSILRIQQVVRGDSAAYFCASSPQGFRNTEAFFGQGTRLTVV.

The CDR3 is CASSSGQVPGYGYTF. The DNA of the CDR3 is TGTGCCAGCAGTTCTGGACAGGTTCCGGGCTATGGCTACACCTTC. The chain is built from TRBV5-6 and TRBJ1-2; 7 nucleotides line up with TRBD1. CDR1 is SGHDT, CDR2 YYEEEE, per germline. This CDR3 spans 15 amino acids. V gave up 5 bases and J gave up 4 bases; unmatched junction bases: 11.

V usage is TRBV19 and J usage is TRBJ2-7, with 11 bases lining up with TRBD1. Per the germline V gene, CDR1 is LNHDA and CDR2 is SQIVND (reference sequence). CDR3 length equals 15 residues. After removal of 4 bases from V and 2 bases from J, the junction contained 4 bases not matched to a gene. CDR3 amino acids: CASSRTGGRPYEQYF. The CDR3 nucleotides read TGTGCCAGTAGTAGGACAGGGGGCCGCCCCTACGAGCAGTACTTC.

This chain links TRBV28 with TRBJ2-2; the D gene is possibly TRBD1 (6 bases). This CDR3 comprises 14 residues. CDR1 MDHEN and CDR2 SYDVKM come from the germline V gene. Trimming pared 7 bases from V and 1 base from J, leaving 10 bases between. CDR3: CASIPGQNTGELFF. CDR3 DNA: TGTGCCAGCATCCCGGGACAGAACACCGGGGAGCTGTTTTTT. Together with reference TRBV28 and TRBJ2-2, the CDR3 gives the full variable domain: DVKVTQSSRYLVKRTGEKVFLECVQDMDHENMFWYRQDPGLGLRLIYFSYDVKMKEKGDIPEGYSVSREKKERFSLILESASTNQTSMYLCASIPGQNTGELFFGEGSRLTVL.

This chain links TRBV6-1 with TRBJ1-5; tentatively, D is TRBD1 (5 bases). Trimming removed 1 base at V and 6 bases at J, with 13 bases between. The CDR3 covers 15 residues. CDR1 MNHNS and CDR2 SASEGT come from the germline V gene. CDR3 residues: CASSEGGGVGQPQHF. CDR3 nucleotides: TGTGCCAGCAGTGAAGGTGGAGGGGTGGGTCAGCCCCAGCATTTT.

V and J are TRBV7-2 and TRBJ1-2, with D tentatively TRBD1 (6 bases). Germline lookup yields CDR1 SGHTA and CDR2 FQGNSA. The CDR3 covers 15 residues. Trimming took 5 bases from V and 0 from J, leaving 13 bases between them. CDR3 residues: CASSIADSSNYGYTF. For the CDR3, the DNA is TGTGCCAGCAGCATCGCGGACAGTTCTAACTATGGCTACACCTTC.

The chain carries TRBV28 and TRBJ1-2, with D hard to call. Germline loops: CDR1 MDHEN, CDR2 SYDVKM. V was pared by 2 bases and J by 4 bases, with 8 bases between. This CDR3 is 13 amino acids long. CDR3 nucleotide sequence: TGTGCCAGCAGTTTACAGGCAGCCTATGGCTACACCTTC. Amino acid sequence: CASSLQAAYGYTF.

V and J are TRBV11-2 and TRBJ1-3; D is unresolved. CDR1 and CDR2 (germline): SGHAT, FQNNGV. V was cut by 4 bases and J by 2 bases, with 0 bases left in between. The CDR3 sequence is 11 residues long. Here the CDR3 DNA reads TGTGCCAGCAGCTCTGGAAACACCATATATTTT. Amino acids: CASSSGNTIYF.

The chain carries TRBV7-9 and TRBJ2-1; D gene ambiguous. The CDR3 covers 12 residues. Germline lookup yields CDR1 SEHNR and CDR2 FQNEAQ (reference sequence). V shed 0 bases and J shed 9 bases, with 6 bases lying between them. In nucleotides, the CDR3 is TGTGCCAGCAGCTTAGCTCCGAGTGAGCAGTTCTTC. Translation: CASSLAPSEQFF.

This clone was seen only a few times. The chain links TRBV4-3 to TRBJ1-1, with a tentative D call TRBD1 (6 bases). Trimming shortened V by 2 bases and J by 4 bases, and 14 bases separated the two germline ends. CDR3 length: 15 residues. From germline, CDR1 is LGHNA and CDR2 YSLEER. The CDR3 sequence: CASSQFPTGSTEAFF. Here the CDR3 DNA reads TGCGCCAGCAGCCAATTTCCGACAGGCAGCACTGAAGCTTTCTTT.